The 10 T cell receptor beta chains in this list originate from one sample, sequenced in a study of blood T cells in healthy people across ages. A sample-barcoded 5' primer and a J-beta primer mix were used in a second PCR of about 6 to 12 cycles. TCRdb re-called the 5' RACE reads with MiXCR, one entry per CDR3 protein. The sample carries over a million distinct CDR3 sequences, roughly 59% recorded once. The specimen was blood. All receptors come from a young man in good health.

V usage is TRBV28 and J usage is TRBJ1-5; the D gene is possibly TRBD1 (5 bases). Trimming shortened V by 7 bases and J by 2 bases, and 15 bases separated the two germline ends. The CDR3 covers 15 residues. Germline V lookup: CDR1 MDHEN, CDR2 SYDVKM. CDR3 DNA sequence: TGTGCCAGCAACCTCGAAGGGGCGGGCAATCAGCCCCAGCATTTT. It translates to CASNLEGAGNQPQHF. Supplemented by reference TRBV28 and TRBJ1-5, the full variable domain reads DVKVTQSSRYLVKRTGEKVFLECVQDMDHENMFWYRQDPGLGLRLIYFSYDVKMKEKGDIPEGYSVSREKKERFSLILESASTNQTSMYLCASNLEGAGNQPQHFGDGTRLSIL.

The V call is TRBV7-2, the J call TRBJ1-2; no definite D call. The CDR3 is 12 residues long. Germline V gene sequence: CDR1 SGHTA, CDR2 FQGNSA. V lost 5 bases to trimming and J lost 5 bases, with 9 bases between them. Here the CDR3 reads CASSVDQYGYTF. The CDR3 DNA is TGTGCCAGCAGCGTGGACCAATATGGCTACACCTTC. The full variable domain, its missing parts supplied by reference TRBV7-2 and TRBJ1-2, is GAGVSQSPSNKVTEKGKDVELRCDPISGHTALYWYRQSLGQGLEFLIYFQGNSAPDKSGLPSDRFSAERTGGSVSTLTIQRTQQEDSAVYLCASSVDQYGYTFGSGTRLTVV.

The chain employs TRBV20-1 and TRBJ2-5, with D perhaps assigned TRBD1 or TRBD2 (6 bases each). This CDR3 region has 16 residues. Germline V lookup: CDR1 DFQATT, CDR2 SNEGSKA (reference sequence). The V end lost 1 base, the J end lost 2 bases, and 17 bases lay between the germline ends. The CDR3 DNA is TGCAGTGCTAGAGGCCATAGAGGGGGGATACAAGAGACCCAGTACTTC. It specifies CSARGHRGGIQETQYF.

This chain uses TRBV3-1 with TRBJ2-7; D is unresolved. Germline lookup yields CDR1 LGHDT and CDR2 YNNKEL (reference sequence). V was trimmed by 4 bases and J by 4 bases, leaving 20 bases between them. CDR3 size: 16 residues. The CDR3 nucleotides are TGTGCCAGCAGCCCTTCTGCAGAAGGCGTATATTACGAGCAGTACTTC. This sequence encodes CASSPSAEGVYYEQYF.

This clonotype showed up just a few times. This chain connects TRBV20-1 to TRBJ2-7; D remains unclear. Trimming took off 1 base at V and 6 bases at J, with 7 bases between the two ends. Per the germline V gene, CDR1 is DFQATT and CDR2 is SNEGSKA (reference sequence). CDR3 length equals 11 residues. In DNA, the CDR3 is TGCAGTGCTAGAGGATTCCCCGAGCAGTACTTC. Translation: CSARGFPEQYF.

The chain is built from TRBV20-1 and TRBJ2-7; 13 nucleotides align to TRBD2. Gene TRBJ2-4 matches the end of the DNA better, so the J call may be wrong. The CDR3 covers 18 residues. Germline V CDR1 and CDR2: DFQATT, SNEGSKA (reference sequence). The CDR3 region is CSARPTSGGARGRDIQYF. CDR3 in DNA: TGCAGTGCTAGACCTACTAGCGGGGGGGCTCGAGGAAGGGACATTCAGTACTTC.

On this clonotype: This clone may be a read error of a much larger clone one base away. This chain's CDR3 is CASRLSNEQFF. CDR3 coding DNA: TGTGCCAGCAGGTTAAGCAATGAGCAGTTCTTC. The rearrangement uses TRBV6-6 and TRBJ2-1; D gene ambiguous. V was cut by 6 bases and J by 6 bases, with 6 bases left in between. The CDR3 is 11 residues long. CDR1 MNHNY and CDR2 SVGAGI come from the germline V gene (reference sequence).

The V gene is TRBV12-3 or TRBV12-4, the J gene TRBJ2-1; D call uncertain. The CDR3 consists of 13 residues. The V gene lost 0 bases and the J gene lost 5 bases, with 5 bases spanning the gap. CDR3 region: CASSLAANNEQFF. Written as DNA, the CDR3 is TGTGCCAGCAGTTTAGCAGCTAACAATGAGCAGTTCTTC.

This sequence joins TRBV20-1 and TRBJ2-7; D remains ambiguous. The J call could be wrong; TRBJ2-5 is a better fit for the DNA end. CDR3 length: 9 amino acids. Germline lookup yields CDR1 DFQATT and CDR2 SNEGSKA (reference sequence). The CDR3 DNA follows: TGCAGTGCTAGAGGGACCCAGTACTTC. It is translated as CSARGTQYF.

V usage is TRBV12-3 or TRBV12-4 and J usage is TRBJ2-5; 10 bases agree with TRBD2. The CDR3 totals 15 residues. V trimming: 3 bases; J trimming: 2 bases; junction bases outside the gene matches: 3. In nucleotides, the CDR3 is TGTGCCAGCAGTTTGAAACTAGCGGGGCAAGAGACCCAGTACTTC. It yields the protein CASSLKLAGQETQYF.